This T cell receptor beta chain was identified during a study of cytomegalovirus exposure and HLA in healthy donors. Study-wide results and caveats: Three CMV-associated chains proved CMV antigen-specific in vitro. Researchers counted around 150 TCR beta chains as cytomegalovirus-associated.

Data came from immunoSEQ multiplex PCR; TCRdb stores just in-frame clones and leaves some out. This sample has 150,000 to 200,000 clones, with 88% found just once. Separation from the 666-subject first cohort characterized the roughly 120-subject validation cohort, to which the donors belonged. Regarding this clone: Its specificity is unknown.

Germline CDR1 and CDR2: SEHNR and FQNEAQ (reference sequence). Trimming took off 4 bases at V and 0 bases at J, with 13 bases between the two ends. The CDR3 is 16 residues long. The origin of this receptor is a man between 18 and 35 years old in good health and CMV-seronegative. Sample: PBMCs. The gene calls are TRBV7-9 and TRBJ1-3; D perhaps matches TRBD1 (6 bases). The CDR3 here is CASSSNRASSGNTIYF. The DNA for the CDR3 is TGTGCCAGCAGCTCGAACAGGGCAAGCTCTGGAAACACCATATATTTT.